The clone carrying this TCR beta chain was observed once. Sequenced by immunoSEQ multiplex PCR; TCRdb stores in-frame clones only, minus some. This sample yields fewer than 2.5 million clones, of which 93% are seen a single time; 0.36% belongs to the top ten. This entry comes from a study of shared clonotypes between healthy human individuals. The CDR3 is 16 amino acids. Per the germline V gene, CDR1 is MNHEY and CDR2 is SVGAGI. Trimming removed 1 base from V and 2 bases from J, with 15 bases in between. This TCR was sampled from a man younger than 35 in good health. Some clones in this sample may be carry-over from other donors' samples. The J gene is TRBJ2-7, the V gene TRBV6-5; D is uncertain. What was sequenced was naive CD4+ T cells from PBMCs. Indicated subset: CD45RA+ positively selected. The CDR3 nucleotides read TGTGCCAGCAGTTACTTCCCCCGGGTCCCCACCTACGAGCAGTACTTC. Residues: CASSYFPRVPTYEQYF.